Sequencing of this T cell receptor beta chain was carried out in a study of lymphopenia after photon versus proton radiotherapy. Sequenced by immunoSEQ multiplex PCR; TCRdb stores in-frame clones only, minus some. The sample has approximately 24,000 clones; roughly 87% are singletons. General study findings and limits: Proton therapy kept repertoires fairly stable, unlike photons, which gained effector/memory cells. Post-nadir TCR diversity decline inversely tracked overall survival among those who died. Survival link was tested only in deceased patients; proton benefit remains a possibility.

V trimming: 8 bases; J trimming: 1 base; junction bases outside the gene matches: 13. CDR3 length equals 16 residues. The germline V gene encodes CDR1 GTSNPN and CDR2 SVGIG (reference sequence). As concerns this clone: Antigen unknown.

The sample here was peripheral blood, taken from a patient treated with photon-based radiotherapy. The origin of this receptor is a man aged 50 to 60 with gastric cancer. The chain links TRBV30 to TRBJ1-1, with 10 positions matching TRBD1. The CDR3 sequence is CAGVWGQGLTNTEAFF. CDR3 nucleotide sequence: TGTGCCGGAGTCTGGGGACAGGGGTTGACGAACACTGAAGCTTTCTTT. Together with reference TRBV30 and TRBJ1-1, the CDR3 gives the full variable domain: SQTIHQWPATLVQPVGSPLSLECTVEGTSNPNLYWYRQAAGRGLQLLFYSVGIGQISSEVPQNLSASRPQDRQFILSSKKLLLSDSGFYLCAGVWGQGLTNTEAFFGQGTRLTVV.